The present T cell receptor beta chain was sequenced within a study of T cell repertoires in cytomegalovirus infection. On the study more broadly: Indications came from public TCR beta signatures; they pointed to CMV infection and to a matching HLA type.

The junction had 10 bases not matched to a gene; V was cut back by 4 bases and J by 8 bases. Per germline, CDR1 MNHEY and CDR2 SVGAGI. The CDR3 has 15 amino acids. Points from the study as a whole: Summed public TCR beta family frequency identified CMV carriers bearing the relevant HLA. CMV-specific TCR beta clonotypes restricted by HLA-C were the ones dominating the ex vivo response.

TCRdb redid the calling of the reads with MiXCR, one entry per CDR3 protein. Found here are 250,000 to 300,000 distinct CDR3 sequences, roughly 26% of them singletons; the top ten hold over 11%. As for this clonotype: Antigen: not known.

The source material was PBMCs. This chain uses TRBV6-5 with TRBJ1-2, with 10 bases fitting TRBD1. The receptor was isolated from a human donor in good health (CMV status not recorded). Some clones in this sample may be carry-over from other donors' samples. The CDR3 region is CASSSPGQGSSGYTF. In nucleotides, the CDR3 is TGTGCCAGCAGTTCACCGGGACAGGGGTCTTCCGGCTACACCTTC.